This T cell receptor (beta chain) was found in a study of regulatory T cells in long-lasting Graves disease. Study outcomes and limitations: Lower TCR diversity was seen in persistent Graves' patients than in newly diagnosed ones.

Time point: newly diagnosed GD, antithyroid drugs for less than 3 months. Preparation of the TCR library used RNA extracted from PBMCs. In Xi'an, China, an endocrinology department was the source of patients. Ten or more counts support this clonotype. Its antigen is unidentified. Both iRepertoire HTBI primers and Arm-PCR of CDR3 regions were used to build the TCR beta libraries. TCRdb recomputed calls from the multiplex PCR reads with MiXCR, one row per CDR3 protein. The profile shows 530,000 or so distinct CDR3 sequences, about 16% of them singletons. The CDR3 extends over 15 amino acids. Germline V CDR1 and CDR2: KGHDR, SFDVKD. The V end lost 3 bases, the J end lost 3 bases, and 14 bases lay between the germline ends. The same data also contributed to another study, on T cells in Graves' hyperthyroidism and ophthalmopathy. That source adds: Before onset, ophthalmopathy was predicted by the model a median approximately 6.7 months earlier.

The starting material was peripheral blood mononuclear cells (PBMCs), obtained at new diagnosis, from a patient treated with antithyroid drugs. V gene TRBV24-1 combines with J gene TRBJ2-7; no clear D. The sequence was collected from a man between 18 and 29 years old with Graves disease. This CDR3 reads CATSDRSKGSYEQYF. The CDR3 DNA reads as TGTGCCACCAGTGATCGAAGCAAAGGCAGCTACGAGCAGTACTTC.